These 29 T cell receptor beta chains originate from one sample sequenced in a study of blood T cell repertoires in COVID-19. The protocol was immunoSEQ multiplex PCR, while the TCRdb copy is restricted to in-frame clones and leaves out a portion. The sample includes around 120,000 clones, over 75% of them seen just once. The sequenced sample consisted of peripheral blood. The receptors shown here come from a man aged 50-59 years with acute or convalescent COVID-19.

The V call is TRBV6-2 or TRBV6-3, the J call TRBJ2-5; 8 bases are shared with TRBD1. This CDR3 has 13 residues. The germline V gene encodes CDR1 MNHEY and CDR2 SVGEGT. J lost 10 bases, V lost 3 bases, and 7 bases had no gene match. The CDR3 loop reads CASSYRGQGFQYF. In DNA, the CDR3 is TGTGCCAGCAGTTATCGAGGACAGGGATTCCAGTACTTC.

The chain links TRBV30 to TRBJ2-3, with 7 bases identical to TRBD2. V shed 8 bases and J 3 bases; nucleotides not matched to a gene: 14. Per germline, CDR1 GTSNPN and CDR2 SVGIG (reference sequence). This CDR3 contains 15 residues. In nucleotides, the CDR3 is TGTGCCCGGCGTTCGGCTCGGGGGGTGACAGATACGCAGTATTTT. Translated, it gives CARRSARGVTDTQYF.

The chain uses TRBV3-1 (or the pseudogene TRBV3-2) and TRBJ2-1; no reliable D call. The germline V and J ends were trimmed by 1 base and 0 bases, with 10 bases remaining between them. Germline assignment: CDR1 LGHDT and CDR2 YNNKEL (reference sequence). CDR3 size: 16 residues. Here the CDR3 reads CASSQGALSSYNEQFF. The CDR3 nucleotides read TGTGCCAGCAGCCAAGGCGCTTTGAGCTCCTACAATGAGCAGTTCTTC.

The chain recombines TRBV18 with TRBJ2-6; D is uncertain. Germline CDR1 is KGHSH and CDR2 is LQKENI. V lost 3 bases to trimming and J lost 4 bases, with 4 bases between them. CDR3 size: 13 residues. This chain's CDR3 is CASSPSGANVLTF. CDR3 bases: TGTGCCAGCTCACCCTCCGGGGCCAACGTCCTGACTTTC.

The J gene is TRBJ2-3, the V gene TRBV19; TRBD2 aligns across 9 bases. With V trimmed by 7 bases and J by 6 bases, 8 bases remained unmatched. Germline lookup yields CDR1 LNHDA and CDR2 SQIVND (reference sequence). This CDR3 has 14 amino acids. The CDR3: CASTLAGAGDTQYF. CDR3 DNA sequence: TGTGCCAGTACCTTAGCGGGAGCAGGGGATACGCAGTATTTT.

The rearrangement joins TRBV6-6 to TRBJ2-1; 9 positions match TRBD2. Germline V gives CDR1 MNHNY, CDR2 SVGAGI (reference sequence). The V segment lost 6 bases and the J segment 1 base; nucleotides outside the gene matches: 4. This CDR3 has 15 residues. The CDR3 here is CASRESGGSYNEQFF. The CDR3 DNA sequence: TGTGCCAGCAGGGAGAGCGGGGGGTCCTACAATGAGCAGTTCTTC.

This clone was counted a single time. The J gene is TRBJ1-5, the V gene TRBV18; D unresolved. Germline V gene data show CDR1 as KGHSH and CDR2 as LQKENI. The V end was cut by 3 bases, the J end by 5 bases, with 8 bases between. The CDR3 length is 13 residues. As DNA, the CDR3 is TGTGCCAGCTCACCGGGGAGGGATCAGCCCCAGCATTTT. It yields the protein CASSPGRDQPQHF.

This clone appeared once. This chain connects TRBV27 to TRBJ2-3; possible D gene TRBD1, 5 bases. The CDR3 consists of 15 residues. Germline CDR1 and CDR2: MNHEY and SMNVEV (reference sequence). Trimming stripped 0 bases from V and 3 bases from J, with 10 bases between. For the CDR3, the DNA is TGTGCCAGCAGTTTATCGGCAGGGTATACAGATACGCAGTATTTT. As protein: CASSLSAGYTDTQYF.

This chain connects TRBV27 to TRBJ2-3, with 7 positions matching TRBD2. Germline V gene data show CDR1 as MNHEY and CDR2 as SMNVEV (reference sequence). The CDR3 length is 14 residues. The V and J ends lost 2 bases and 6 bases, in that order; junction bases with no gene match: 5. The CDR3 protein is CASSLGGSWDTQYF. In DNA form, the CDR3 reads TGTGCCAGCAGTTTAGGCGGGAGCTGGGATACGCAGTATTTT.

The CDR3 DNA follows: TGTGCCATCAGTCGGGACAGGGGCCCGGACACTGAAGCTTTCTTT. This encodes CAISRDRGPDTEAFF. V gene TRBV10-3 combines with J gene TRBJ1-1; 10 bases agree with TRBD1. The V gene's germline CDR1 is ENHRY and CDR2 SYGVKD. The V segment lost 5 bases and the J segment 3 bases; nucleotides outside the gene matches: 6. This CDR3 has 15 amino acids.

In this sample, this clone turned up once. The chain couples TRBV6-2 or TRBV6-3 to TRBJ2-7; possible D gene TRBD1, 6 bases. The CDR3 has 14 residues. Germline V lookup: CDR1 MNHEY, CDR2 SVGEGT. The V and J ends lost 5 bases and 2 bases respectively, with 13 bases between them. In DNA form, the CDR3 reads TGTGCCAGCAGTCACAGGGAAACTGCCTACGAGCAGTACTTC. The encoded protein is CASSHRETAYEQYF.

V is TRBV5-1 and J is TRBJ2-2; TRBD1 might be the D (5 bases). With 5 bases removed from V and 3 bases from J, the gap between germline ends came to 14 bases. Germline CDR1 is SGHRS and CDR2 is YFSETQ. This CDR3 is 15 amino acids long. The CDR3 DNA reads as TGCGCCAGCAGTTATATTCAGGGTTACACCGGGGAGCTGTTTTTT. The encoded protein is CASSYIQGYTGELFF.

This clone was detected only a few times. The V gene is TRBV5-1, the J gene TRBJ1-1; 9 bases line up with TRBD1. CDR1 and CDR2 from the germline V gene are SGHRS and YFSETQ. This CDR3 has 15 amino acids. After removal of 6 bases from V and 6 bases from J, the junction contained 12 bases not matched to a gene. CDR3 amino acids: CASNPGQGRVSEAFF. The CDR3 DNA is TGCGCCAGCAATCCGGGACAGGGTCGAGTCTCTGAAGCTTTCTTT. Full variable domain (outside the CDR3, taken from reference TRBV5-1 and TRBJ1-1): KAGVTQTPRYLIKTRGQQVTLSCSPISGHRSVSWYQQTPGQGLQFLFEYFSETQRNKGNFPGRFSGRQFSNSRSEMNVSTLELGDSALYLCASNPGQGRVSEAFFGQGTRLTVV.

The table lists this clone with a few counts. The chain is built from TRBV6-2 or TRBV6-3 and TRBJ2-2; D gene unclear. Germline loops: CDR1 MNHEY, CDR2 SVGEGT. CDR3 length: 13 amino acids. Trimming shortened V by 6 bases and J by 6 bases, and 11 bases separated the two germline ends. CDR3 DNA sequence: TGTGCCAGCAGCCTCACTTCGCCCGGGGAGCTGTTTTTT. Its translation: CASSLTSPGELFF.

DNA of the CDR3: TGTGCCATCAAGGTGAGCGGGAGCAGCGATGAGCAGTTCTTC. Its protein product is CAIKVSGSSDEQFF. The chain recombines TRBV10-3 with TRBJ2-1; TRBD2 matches 8 bases. Germline values: CDR1 ENHRY, CDR2 SYGVKD. V dropped 7 bases and J dropped 8; count of bases not matched to a gene: 10. This CDR3 comprises 14 residues.

The rearrangement uses TRBV15 and TRBJ1-4; D is possibly TRBD1 (6 bases). Trimming stripped 5 bases from V and 6 bases from J, with 10 bases between. The CDR3 sequence is 13 residues long. Germline lookup yields CDR1 LNHNV and CDR2 YYDKDF (reference sequence). The CDR3 sequence: CATSSRQDEKLFF. The CDR3 nucleotides are TGTGCCACCAGCTCTCGACAGGATGAAAAACTGTTTTTT.

The sample holds a few counts of this clone. The chain is built from TRBV29-1 and TRBJ2-7, with D perhaps TRBD2 (5 bases). V was pared by 6 bases and J by 2 bases, with 17 bases between. The CDR3 has 14 residues. The V gene's germline CDR1 is SQVTM and CDR2 ANQGSEA. The CDR3 DNA reads as TGCAGCGTAGACGTCGAGGACGGGACCTACGAGCAGTACTTC. Translating it yields CSVDVEDGTYEQYF.

The chain carries TRBV24-1 and TRBJ2-1; TRBD2 agrees at 12 bases. V shed 4 bases and J 9 bases; nucleotides not matched to a gene: 9. The germline gives CDR1 KGHDR, CDR2 SFDVKD. CDR3 length: 16 amino acids. CDR3 sequence reads: CATSEGGTSGWSEQFF. The CDR3 DNA sequence: TGTGCCACCAGTGAGGGCGGGACTAGCGGGTGGAGTGAGCAGTTCTTC.

The gene calls are TRBV2 and TRBJ1-1; D remains unclear. CDR3 length equals 14 residues. The V end lost 3 bases, the J end lost 0 bases, and 8 bases lay between the germline ends. Germline-derived CDR1 and CDR2 are SNHLY and FYNNEI. The CDR3 is CASSESFMNTEAFF. DNA for the CDR3: TGTGCCAGCAGTGAGAGCTTCATGAACACTGAAGCTTTCTTT.

This rearrangement joins TRBV15 to TRBJ1-5; D is uncertain. Trimming stripped 1 base from V and 2 bases from J, with 18 bases between. The CDR3 sequence is 18 residues long. Germline assignment: CDR1 LNHNV and CDR2 YYDKDF (reference sequence). DNA of the CDR3: TGTGCCACCAGCAGAGCTTCAAATTCGGGGAGTGGCAATCAGCCCCAGCATTTT. This encodes CATSRASNSGSGNQPQHF.

This chain joins TRBV7-8 and TRBJ2-1; 8 bases line up with TRBD1. The CDR3 is 15 residues long. Germline V gene lookup returns CDR1 SGHVS and CDR2 FQNEAQ. V lost 0 bases, J lost 7 bases, and 5 bases stayed unmatched. CDR3 residues: CASSLAGDRRNEQFF. Here the CDR3 DNA reads TGTGCCAGCAGCTTAGCTGGGGACAGGAGGAATGAGCAGTTCTTC. The variable domain in full, with the rest retrieved from reference TRBV7-8 and TRBJ2-1, is GAGVSQSPRYKVAKRGQDVALRCDPISGHVSLFWYQQALGQGPEFLTYFQNEAQLDKSGLPSDRFFAERPEGSVSTLKIQRTQQEDSAVYLCASSLAGDRRNEQFFGPGTRLTVL.

This clone has only one observation. The chain is built from TRBV9 and TRBJ1-2, with TRBD1 matching 8 bases. CDR1 is SGDLS and CDR2 is YYNGEE in the germline V gene. The CDR3 consists of 16 residues. The junction had 8 bases not matched to a gene; V was cut back by 4 bases and J by 0 bases. DNA for the CDR3: TGTGCCAGCAGCTCCCGCCAGGGGGCGGCTAACTATGGCTACACCTTC. Its protein product is CASSSRQGAANYGYTF.

The count of this clone is one. The rearrangement uses TRBV27 and TRBJ1-1; TRBD1 is a possible D gene (5 bases). The CDR3 length is 15 residues. The germline CDR1 and CDR2 sequences are MNHEY and SMNVEV (reference sequence). The germline V and J ends were trimmed by 3 bases and 4 bases, with 15 bases remaining between them. CDR3 amino acids: CASSLRPPGGTEAFF. The CDR3 DNA reads as TGTGCCAGCAGTTTGAGACCACCCGGGGGCACTGAAGCTTTCTTT.

The chain uses TRBV25-1 and TRBJ2-3; D remains ambiguous. CDR3 length equals 14 residues. Trimming left V 2 bases short and J 5 bases short, with 11 bases between. Germline CDR1 is MGHDK and CDR2 is SYGVNS. This CDR3 is CASSELGYRDTQYF. The CDR3 nucleotides read TGTGCCAGCAGTGAACTAGGTTATCGAGATACGCAGTATTTT. The complete variable domain, with remaining parts taken from reference TRBV25-1 and TRBJ2-3, reads EADIYQTPRYLVIGTGKKITLECSQTMGHDKMYWYQQDPGMELHLIHYSYGVNSTEKGDLSSESTVSRIRTEHFPLTLESARPSHTSQYLCASSELGYRDTQYFGPGTRLTVL.

V gene TRBV5-1 combines with J gene TRBJ1-1; 8 nucleotides line up with TRBD1. CDR3 length: 14 residues. V shed 3 bases, J shed 2 bases, and the junction held 3 bases outside the gene matches. CDR1 is SGHRS and CDR2 is YFSETQ in the germline V gene. CDR3 coding DNA: TGCGCCAGCAGCTACAGGGGGGGAAACACTGAAGCTTTCTTT. As protein: CASSYRGGNTEAFF.

This clone was found a few times. The CDR3 bases are TGTGCCAGCAGTCCCTACCAAGGGGCAGAGACCCAGTACTTC. Its translation is CASSPYQGAETQYF. V usage is TRBV2 and J usage is TRBJ2-5; D possibly corresponds to TRBD1 (5 bases). Germline values: CDR1 SNHLY, CDR2 FYNNEI. V dropped 5 bases and J dropped 4 bases, with 14 bases sitting between them. CDR3 length: 14 residues.

This clone was recorded a few times. This chain connects TRBV4-3 to TRBJ2-7, with D tentatively TRBD2 (6 bases). CDR1 is LGHNA and CDR2 is YSLEER in the germline V gene. Deletions cut 0 bases from V and 4 bases from J, with 13 bases between. The length of the CDR3 is 15 residues. For the CDR3, the DNA is TGCGCCAGCAGCCAAGATCGGGGGAGCACTTACGAGCAGTACTTC. Translating it yields CASSQDRGSTYEQYF.

This chain links TRBV13 with TRBJ2-7, with D maybe TRBD2 (5 bases). The germline V gene has CDR1 PRHDT and CDR2 FYEKMQ (reference sequence). The CDR3 contains 13 residues. V was pared by 5 bases and J by 0 bases, with 8 bases between. CDR3 nucleotides: TGTGCCAGCAGCAGCCGGGACTCCTACGAGCAGTACTTC. Its translation: CASSSRDSYEQYF.

The CDR3 nucleotides are TGTGCCAGCAGGCCACAAGACTACGAGCAGTACTTC. Translated: CASRPQDYEQYF. The chain joins TRBV2 to TRBJ2-7; D unresolved. This CDR3 region has 12 residues. CDR1 and CDR2 (germline): SNHLY, FYNNEI. V was shortened by 6 bases and J by 3 bases, with 9 bases between the two germline ends.